This T cell receptor beta chain was retrieved from a study of blood T cell repertoires in COVID-19. Sequencing used immunoSEQ multiplex PCR; TCRdb keeps in-frame clones, though not all of them. This repertoire shows roughly 53,000 clones, approximately 90% found once; its top ten account for about 2.5%. Trimming removed 6 bases at V and 3 bases at J, with 7 bases between. The germline gives CDR1 SGDLS, CDR2 YYNGEE. CDR3 length equals 12 residues. This TCR came from a man aged 80 or over with acute or convalescent COVID-19. Sequencing was carried out using peripheral blood. The genes are TRBV9 and TRBJ2-1; tentative D call: TRBD2 (6 bases). The CDR3 sequence is CASTGSYNEQFF. The CDR3 bases are TGTGCCAGCACCGGGAGCTACAATGAGCAGTTCTTC.